By share, the clone carrying this TCR beta chain counts as medium-sized (0.01 to 0.1%). Its antigen is not identified. The time point was: sample taken at primary tumor resection. These data belong to a study of spatial heterogeneity in lung cancer. Notes on the study in general: Counts of expanded intratumoral alpha and beta TCRs tracked tumor mutation counts.

Trimming took off 8 bases at V and 3 bases at J, with 7 bases between the two ends. The length of the CDR3 is 11 residues. CDR1 and CDR2 (germline): MNHEY, SMNVEV (reference sequence). TCRdb re-called the 5' RACE reads with MiXCR, one entry per CDR3 protein. The data contain 18,000 or so distinct CDR3 sequences, 5% to 7% of them seen just once; the ten biggest clones take up 10%. Sequenced here: lung tumor tissue, sampled at surgery. The chain carries TRBV27 and TRBJ2-5, with D perhaps matching TRBD2 (5 bases). This TCR was sampled from a female donor with early-stage non-small cell lung cancer. For the CDR3, the DNA is TGTGCCAGCGGGCGGGAAGAGACCCAGTACTTC. Its translation is CASGREETQYF.